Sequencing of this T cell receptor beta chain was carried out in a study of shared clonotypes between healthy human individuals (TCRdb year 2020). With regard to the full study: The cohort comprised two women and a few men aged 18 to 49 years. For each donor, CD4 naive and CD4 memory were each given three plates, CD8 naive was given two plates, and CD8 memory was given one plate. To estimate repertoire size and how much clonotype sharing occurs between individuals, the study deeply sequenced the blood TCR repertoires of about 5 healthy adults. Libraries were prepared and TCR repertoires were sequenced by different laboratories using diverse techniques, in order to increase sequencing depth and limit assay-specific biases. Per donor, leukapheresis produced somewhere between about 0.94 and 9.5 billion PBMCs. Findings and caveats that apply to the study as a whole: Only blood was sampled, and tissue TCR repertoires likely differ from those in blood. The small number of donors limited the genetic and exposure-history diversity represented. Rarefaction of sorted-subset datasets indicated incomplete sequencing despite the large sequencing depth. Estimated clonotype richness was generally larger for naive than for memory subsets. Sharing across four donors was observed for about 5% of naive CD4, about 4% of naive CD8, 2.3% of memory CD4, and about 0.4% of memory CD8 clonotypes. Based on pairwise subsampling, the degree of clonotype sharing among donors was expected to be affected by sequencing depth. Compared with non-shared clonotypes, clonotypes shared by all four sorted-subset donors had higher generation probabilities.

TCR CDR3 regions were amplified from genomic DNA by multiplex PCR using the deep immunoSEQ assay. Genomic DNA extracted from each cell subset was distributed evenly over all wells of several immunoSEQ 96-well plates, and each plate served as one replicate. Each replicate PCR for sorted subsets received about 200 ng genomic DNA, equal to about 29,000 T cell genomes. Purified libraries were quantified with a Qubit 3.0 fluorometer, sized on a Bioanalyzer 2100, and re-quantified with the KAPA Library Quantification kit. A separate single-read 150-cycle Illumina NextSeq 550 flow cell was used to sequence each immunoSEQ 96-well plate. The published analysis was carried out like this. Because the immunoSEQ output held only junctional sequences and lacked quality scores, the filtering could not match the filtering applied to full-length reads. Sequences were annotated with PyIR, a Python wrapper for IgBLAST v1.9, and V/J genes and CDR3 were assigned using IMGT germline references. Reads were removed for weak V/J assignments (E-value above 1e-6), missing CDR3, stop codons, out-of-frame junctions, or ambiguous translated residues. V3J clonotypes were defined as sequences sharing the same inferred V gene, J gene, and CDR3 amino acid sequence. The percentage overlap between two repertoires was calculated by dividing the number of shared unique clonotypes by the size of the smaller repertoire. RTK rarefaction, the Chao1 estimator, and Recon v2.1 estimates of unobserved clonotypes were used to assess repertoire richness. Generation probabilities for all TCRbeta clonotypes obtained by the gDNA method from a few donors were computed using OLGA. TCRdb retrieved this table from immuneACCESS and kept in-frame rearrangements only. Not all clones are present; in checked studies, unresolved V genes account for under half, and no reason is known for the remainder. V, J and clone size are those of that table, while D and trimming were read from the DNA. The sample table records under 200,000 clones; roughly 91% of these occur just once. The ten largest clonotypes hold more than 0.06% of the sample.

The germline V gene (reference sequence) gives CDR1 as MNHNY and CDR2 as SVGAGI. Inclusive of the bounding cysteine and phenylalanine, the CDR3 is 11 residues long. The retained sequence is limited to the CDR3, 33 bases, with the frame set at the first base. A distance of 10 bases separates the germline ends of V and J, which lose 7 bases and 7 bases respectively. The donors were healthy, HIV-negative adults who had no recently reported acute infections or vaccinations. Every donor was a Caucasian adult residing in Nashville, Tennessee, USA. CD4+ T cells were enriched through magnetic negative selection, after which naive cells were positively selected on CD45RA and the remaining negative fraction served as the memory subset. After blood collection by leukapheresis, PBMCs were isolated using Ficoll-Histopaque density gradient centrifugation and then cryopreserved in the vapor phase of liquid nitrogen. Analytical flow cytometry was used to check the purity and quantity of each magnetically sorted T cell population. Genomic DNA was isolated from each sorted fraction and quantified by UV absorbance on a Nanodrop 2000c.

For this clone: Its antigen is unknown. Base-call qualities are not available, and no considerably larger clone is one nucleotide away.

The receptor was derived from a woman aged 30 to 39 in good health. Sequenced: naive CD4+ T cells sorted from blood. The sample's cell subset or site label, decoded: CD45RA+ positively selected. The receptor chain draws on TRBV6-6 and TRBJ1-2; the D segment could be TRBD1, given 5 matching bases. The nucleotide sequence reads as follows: TGTGCCAGCACCTCGGGACTTGGCTACACCTTC. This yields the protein CASTSGLGYTF.